This T cell receptor (beta chain) was captured by sequencing in a study of blood T cell repertoires in COVID-19. Sequenced by immunoSEQ multiplex PCR; TCRdb stores in-frame clones only, minus some. The repertoire holds 55,000 to 75,000 clones, roughly 84% seen once, with about a tenth in the top ten. With V trimmed by 4 bases and J by 9 bases, 11 bases remained unmatched. The CDR3 length is 14 residues. Germline V lookup: CDR1 MNHNY, CDR2 SVGAGI (reference sequence). The source material was peripheral blood. V is TRBV6-6 and J is TRBJ1-2; 7 positions match TRBD1. This sequence originates from an elderly man with COVID-19, enrolled during active disease. CDR3 sequence (DNA): TGTGCCAGCAGTTTTCTTTCCACAGGGGACAGCTACACCTTC. This codes for CASSFLSTGDSYTF.